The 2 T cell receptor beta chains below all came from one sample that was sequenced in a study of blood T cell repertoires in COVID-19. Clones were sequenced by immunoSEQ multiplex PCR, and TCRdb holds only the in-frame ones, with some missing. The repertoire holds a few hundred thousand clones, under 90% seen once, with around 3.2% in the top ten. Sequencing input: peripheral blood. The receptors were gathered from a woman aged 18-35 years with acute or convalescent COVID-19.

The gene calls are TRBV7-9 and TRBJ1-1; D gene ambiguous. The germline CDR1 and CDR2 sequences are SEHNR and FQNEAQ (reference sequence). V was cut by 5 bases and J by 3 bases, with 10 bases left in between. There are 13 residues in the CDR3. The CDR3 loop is CASSPDTYTEAFF. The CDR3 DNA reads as TGTGCCAGCAGCCCAGACACCTACACTGAAGCTTTCTTT.

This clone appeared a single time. CDR3: CASYIRDSMRIGETQYF. CDR3 nucleotide sequence: TGCGCCAGCTACATCCGGGACAGCATGAGGATAGGAGAGACCCAGTACTTC. This chain connects TRBV4-3 to TRBJ2-5; 7 positions match TRBD1. V lost 8 bases, J lost 4 bases, and 19 bases stayed unmatched. The CDR3 has 17 amino acids. Germline V CDR1 and CDR2: LGHNA, YSLEER.